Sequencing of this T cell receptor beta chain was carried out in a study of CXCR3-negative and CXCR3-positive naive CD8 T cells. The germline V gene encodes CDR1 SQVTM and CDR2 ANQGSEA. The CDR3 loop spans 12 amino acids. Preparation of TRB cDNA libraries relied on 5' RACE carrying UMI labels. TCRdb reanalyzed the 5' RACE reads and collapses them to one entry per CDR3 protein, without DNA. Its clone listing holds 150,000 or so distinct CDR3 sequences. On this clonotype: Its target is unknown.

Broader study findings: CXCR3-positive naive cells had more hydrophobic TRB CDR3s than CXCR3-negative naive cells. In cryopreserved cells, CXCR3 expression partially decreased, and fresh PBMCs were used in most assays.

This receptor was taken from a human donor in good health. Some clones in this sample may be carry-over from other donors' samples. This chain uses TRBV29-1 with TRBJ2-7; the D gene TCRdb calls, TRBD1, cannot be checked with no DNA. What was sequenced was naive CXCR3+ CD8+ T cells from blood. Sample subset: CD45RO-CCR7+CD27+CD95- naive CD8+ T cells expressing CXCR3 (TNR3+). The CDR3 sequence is CSVLTGPYEQYF.